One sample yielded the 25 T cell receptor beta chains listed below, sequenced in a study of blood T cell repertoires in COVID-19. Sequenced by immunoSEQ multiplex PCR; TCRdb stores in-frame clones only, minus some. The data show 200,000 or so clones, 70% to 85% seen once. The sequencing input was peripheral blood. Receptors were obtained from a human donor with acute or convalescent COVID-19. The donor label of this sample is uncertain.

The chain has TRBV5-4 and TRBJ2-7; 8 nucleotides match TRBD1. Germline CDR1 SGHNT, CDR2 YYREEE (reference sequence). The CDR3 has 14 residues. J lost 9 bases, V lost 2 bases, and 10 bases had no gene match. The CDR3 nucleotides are TGTGCCAGCAGCTTCCAGGGGGCTGTCGGTGGGCAGTACTTC. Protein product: CASSFQGAVGGQYF. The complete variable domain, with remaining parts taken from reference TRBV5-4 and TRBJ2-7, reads ETGVTQSPTHLIKTRGQQVTLRCSSQSGHNTVSWYQQALGQGPQFIFQYYREEENGRGNFPPRFSGLQFPNYSSELNVNALELDDSALYLCASSFQGAVGGQYFGPGTRLTVT.

In nucleotides, the CDR3 is TGTGCCAGTAGTATAGATTTCTCAGCGCAGTATTTT. This encodes CASSIDFSAQYF. J is TRBJ2-3 and V is TRBV19; no definite D call. The germline V and J ends were trimmed by 0 bases and 10 bases, with 8 bases remaining between them. There are 12 residues in the CDR3. The germline V gene encodes CDR1 LNHDA and CDR2 SQIVND (reference sequence).

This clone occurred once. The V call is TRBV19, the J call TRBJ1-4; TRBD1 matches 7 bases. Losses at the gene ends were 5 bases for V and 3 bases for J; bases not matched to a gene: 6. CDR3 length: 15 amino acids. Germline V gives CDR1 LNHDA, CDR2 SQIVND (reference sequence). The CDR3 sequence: CASSEGGAPNEKLFF. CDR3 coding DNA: TGTGCCAGTAGTGAAGGGGGCGCCCCTAATGAAAAACTGTTTTTT.

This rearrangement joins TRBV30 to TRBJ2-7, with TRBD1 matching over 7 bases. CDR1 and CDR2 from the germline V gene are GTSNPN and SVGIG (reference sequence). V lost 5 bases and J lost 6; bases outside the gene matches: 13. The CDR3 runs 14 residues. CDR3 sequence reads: CAWGHRGRTSEQYF. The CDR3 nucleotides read TGTGCCTGGGGTCATAGGGGGCGAACCTCCGAGCAGTACTTC.

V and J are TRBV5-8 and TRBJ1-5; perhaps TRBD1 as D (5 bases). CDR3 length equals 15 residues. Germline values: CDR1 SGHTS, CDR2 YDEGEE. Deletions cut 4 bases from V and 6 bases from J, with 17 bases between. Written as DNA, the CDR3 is TGTGCCAGCAGCACGGGCAGGGTAGATAGTCAGCCCCAGCATTTT. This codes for CASSTGRVDSQPQHF.

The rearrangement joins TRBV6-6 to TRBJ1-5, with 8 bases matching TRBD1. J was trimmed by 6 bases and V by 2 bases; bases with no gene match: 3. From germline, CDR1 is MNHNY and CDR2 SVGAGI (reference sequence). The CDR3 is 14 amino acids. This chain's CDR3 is CASSYTGGSQPQHF. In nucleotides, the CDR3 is TGTGCCAGCAGTTACACAGGGGGGAGTCAGCCCCAGCATTTT.

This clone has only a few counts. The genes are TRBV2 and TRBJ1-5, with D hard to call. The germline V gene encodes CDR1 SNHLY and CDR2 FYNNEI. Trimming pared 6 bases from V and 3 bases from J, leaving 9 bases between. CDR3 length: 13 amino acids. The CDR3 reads CASSGDNNQPQHF. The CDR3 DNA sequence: TGTGCCAGCAGCGGGGATAACAATCAGCCCCAGCATTTT.

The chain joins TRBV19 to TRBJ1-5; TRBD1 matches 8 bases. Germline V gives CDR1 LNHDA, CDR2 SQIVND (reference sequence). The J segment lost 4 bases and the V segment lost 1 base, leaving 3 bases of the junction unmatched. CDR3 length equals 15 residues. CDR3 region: CASSIGQGWNQPQHF. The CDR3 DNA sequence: TGTGCCAGTAGTATAGGACAGGGGTGGAATCAGCCCCAGCATTTT.

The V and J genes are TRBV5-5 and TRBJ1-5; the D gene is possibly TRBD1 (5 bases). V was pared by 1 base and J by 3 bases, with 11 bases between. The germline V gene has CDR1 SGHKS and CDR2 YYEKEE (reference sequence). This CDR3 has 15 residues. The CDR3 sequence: CASSLRGGDNQPQHF. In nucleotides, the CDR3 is TGTGCCAGCAGCTTGAGGGGCGGGGACAATCAGCCCCAGCATTTT.

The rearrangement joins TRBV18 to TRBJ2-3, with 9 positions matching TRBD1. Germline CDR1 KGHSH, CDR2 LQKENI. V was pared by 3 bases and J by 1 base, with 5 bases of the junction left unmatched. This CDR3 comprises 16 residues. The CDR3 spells CASSPPTGGGTDTQYF. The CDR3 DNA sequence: TGTGCCAGCTCACCTCCGACAGGGGGAGGCACAGATACGCAGTATTTT.

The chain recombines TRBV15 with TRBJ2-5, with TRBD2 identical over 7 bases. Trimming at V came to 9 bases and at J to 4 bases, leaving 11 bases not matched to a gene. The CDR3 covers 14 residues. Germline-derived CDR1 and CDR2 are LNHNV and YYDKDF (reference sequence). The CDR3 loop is CATGGFGPRETQYF. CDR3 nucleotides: TGTGCCACGGGAGGGTTTGGGCCCAGAGAGACCCAGTACTTC.

The CDR3 nucleotides are TGTGCCTGGAGGGAGGCTGGGACCTACGAGCAGTACTTC. Residues: CAWREAGTYEQYF. The chain couples TRBV30 to TRBJ2-7; D is possibly TRBD2 (5 bases). Between the trimmed V and J ends, which lost 3 bases and 2 bases, there was a span of 11 bases. This CDR3 is built from 13 residues. The germline V gene encodes CDR1 GTSNPN and CDR2 SVGIG (reference sequence).

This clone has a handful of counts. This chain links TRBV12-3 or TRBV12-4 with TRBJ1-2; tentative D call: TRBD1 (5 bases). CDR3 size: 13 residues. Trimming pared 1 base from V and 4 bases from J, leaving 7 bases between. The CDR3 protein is CASSLGGVYGYTF. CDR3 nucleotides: TGTGCCAGCAGTTTAGGGGGGGTCTATGGCTACACCTTC.

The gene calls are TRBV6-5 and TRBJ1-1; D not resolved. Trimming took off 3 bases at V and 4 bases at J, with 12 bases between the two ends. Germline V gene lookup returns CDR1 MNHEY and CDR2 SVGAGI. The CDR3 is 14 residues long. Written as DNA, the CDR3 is TGTGCCAGCAGTTATTCTGAGACGGGCACTGAAGCTTTCTTT. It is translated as CASSYSETGTEAFF.

This CDR3 reads CASSLLQGMNTEAFF. As DNA, the CDR3 is TGTGCCAGCAGTTTATTACAGGGGATGAACACTGAAGCTTTCTTT. This chain uses TRBV6-5 with TRBJ1-1; 7 nucleotides align to TRBD1. Germline trimming cut 4 bases from V and 0 bases from J; bases unmatched to any gene: 5. Germline CDR1 is MNHEY and CDR2 is SVGAGI. This CDR3 spans 15 amino acids.

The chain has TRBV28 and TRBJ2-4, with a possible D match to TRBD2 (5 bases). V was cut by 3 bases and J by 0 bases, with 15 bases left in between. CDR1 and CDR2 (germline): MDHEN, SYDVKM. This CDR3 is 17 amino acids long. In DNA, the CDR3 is TGTGCCAGCAGTTTGGAGGTGGTCGGTTTAGCCAAAAACATTCAGTACTTC. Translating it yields CASSLEVVGLAKNIQYF.

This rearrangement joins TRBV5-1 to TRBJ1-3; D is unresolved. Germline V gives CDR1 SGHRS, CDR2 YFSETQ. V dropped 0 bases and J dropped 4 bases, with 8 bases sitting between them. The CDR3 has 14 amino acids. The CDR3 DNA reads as TGCGCCAGCAGCTTGGGGGCACCCGGAAACACCATATATTTT. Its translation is CASSLGAPGNTIYF.

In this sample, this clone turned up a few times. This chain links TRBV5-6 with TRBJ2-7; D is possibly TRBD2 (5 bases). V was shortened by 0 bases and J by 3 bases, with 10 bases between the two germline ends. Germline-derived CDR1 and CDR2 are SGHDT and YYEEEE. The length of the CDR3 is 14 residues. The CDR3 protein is CASSLGETFYEQYF. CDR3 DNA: TGTGCCAGCAGCTTGGGGGAGACCTTCTACGAGCAGTACTTC.

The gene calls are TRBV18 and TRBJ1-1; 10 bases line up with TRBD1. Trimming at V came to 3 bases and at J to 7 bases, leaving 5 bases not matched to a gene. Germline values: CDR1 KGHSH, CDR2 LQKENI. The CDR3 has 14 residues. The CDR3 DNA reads TGTGCCAGCTCACCCGCCGACAGGGGGCTTGAAGCTTTCTTT. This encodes CASSPADRGLEAFF.

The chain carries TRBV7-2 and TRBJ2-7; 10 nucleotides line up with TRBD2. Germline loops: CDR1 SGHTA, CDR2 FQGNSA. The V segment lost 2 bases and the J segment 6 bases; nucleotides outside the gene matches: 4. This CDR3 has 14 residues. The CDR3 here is CASSLMVAGGEQYF. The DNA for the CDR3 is TGTGCCAGCAGCTTAATGGTAGCGGGAGGCGAGCAGTACTTC.

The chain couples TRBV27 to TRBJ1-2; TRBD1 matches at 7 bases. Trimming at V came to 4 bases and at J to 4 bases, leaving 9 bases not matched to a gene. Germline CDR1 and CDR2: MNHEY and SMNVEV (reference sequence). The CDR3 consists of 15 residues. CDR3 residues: CASSSTWDSSYGYTF. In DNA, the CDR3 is TGTGCCAGCAGTTCAACCTGGGACAGCAGCTATGGCTACACCTTC.

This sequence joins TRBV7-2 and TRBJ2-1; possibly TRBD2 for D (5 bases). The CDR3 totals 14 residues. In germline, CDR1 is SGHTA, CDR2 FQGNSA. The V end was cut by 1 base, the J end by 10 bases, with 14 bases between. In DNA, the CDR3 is TGTGCCAGCAGCTTAGGTGGAGGCAGGATGGAGCAGTTCTTC. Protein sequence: CASSLGGGRMEQFF.

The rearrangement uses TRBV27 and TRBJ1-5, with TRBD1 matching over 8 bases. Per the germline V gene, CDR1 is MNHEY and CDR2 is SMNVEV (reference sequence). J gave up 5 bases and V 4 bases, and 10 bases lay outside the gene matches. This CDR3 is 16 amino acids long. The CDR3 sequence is CASSSADRAVYQPQHF. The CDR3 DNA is TGTGCCAGCAGTTCCGCGGACAGGGCAGTATATCAGCCCCAGCATTTT.

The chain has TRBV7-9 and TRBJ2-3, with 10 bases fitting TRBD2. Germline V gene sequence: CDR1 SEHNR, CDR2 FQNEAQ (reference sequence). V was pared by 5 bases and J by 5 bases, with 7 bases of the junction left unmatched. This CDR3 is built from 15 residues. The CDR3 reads CASSHLAGVGDTQYF. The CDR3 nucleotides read TGTGCCAGCAGCCATCTAGCGGGAGTCGGAGATACGCAGTATTTT.

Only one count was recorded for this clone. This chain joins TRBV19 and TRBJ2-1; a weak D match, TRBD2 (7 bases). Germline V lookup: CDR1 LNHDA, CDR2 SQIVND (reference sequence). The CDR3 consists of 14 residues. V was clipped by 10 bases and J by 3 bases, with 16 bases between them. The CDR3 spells CATGKGGYYNEQFF. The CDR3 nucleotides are TGTGCCACCGGTAAGGGGGGGTACTACAATGAGCAGTTCTTC.